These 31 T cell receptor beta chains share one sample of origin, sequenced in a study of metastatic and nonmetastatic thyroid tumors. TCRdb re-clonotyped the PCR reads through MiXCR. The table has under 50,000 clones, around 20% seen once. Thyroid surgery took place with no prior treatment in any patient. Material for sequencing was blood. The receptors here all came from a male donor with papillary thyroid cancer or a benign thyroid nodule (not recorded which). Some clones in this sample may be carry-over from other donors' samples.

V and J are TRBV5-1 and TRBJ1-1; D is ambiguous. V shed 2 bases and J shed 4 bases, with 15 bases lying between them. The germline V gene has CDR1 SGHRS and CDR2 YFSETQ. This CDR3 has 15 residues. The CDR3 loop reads CASSLGPVLITEAFF. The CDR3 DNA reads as TGCGCCAGCAGCTTAGGACCTGTATTGATCACTGAAGCTTTCTTT.

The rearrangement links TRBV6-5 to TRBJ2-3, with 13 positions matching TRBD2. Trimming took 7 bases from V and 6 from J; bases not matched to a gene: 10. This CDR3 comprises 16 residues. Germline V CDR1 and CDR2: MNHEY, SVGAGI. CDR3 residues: CASIWVGLAGADTQYF. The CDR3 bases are TGTGCCAGCATTTGGGTAGGACTAGCGGGAGCTGATACGCAGTATTTT.

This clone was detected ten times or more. The CDR3 coding sequence is TGTGCCAGCGGACAGGGGCTTCCATCCTACGAGCAGTACTTC. It yields the protein CASGQGLPSYEQYF. V is TRBV5-6 and J is TRBJ2-7, with 9 positions matching TRBD1. This CDR3 contains 14 residues. The germline V gene encodes CDR1 SGHDT and CDR2 YYEEEE. Losses at the gene ends were 7 bases for V and 1 base for J; bases not matched to a gene: 6.

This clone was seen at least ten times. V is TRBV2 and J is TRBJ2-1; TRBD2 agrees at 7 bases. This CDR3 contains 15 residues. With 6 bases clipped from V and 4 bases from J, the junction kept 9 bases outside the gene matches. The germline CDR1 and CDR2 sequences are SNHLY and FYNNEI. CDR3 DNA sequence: TGTGCCAGCAGGGGATCTAGCGGATTTTACAATGAGCAGTTCTTC. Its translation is CASRGSSGFYNEQFF.

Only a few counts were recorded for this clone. Here the CDR3 DNA reads TGTGCCAGCAGCTGGTCGGGAGGTACTGGGGCCAACGTCCTGACTTTC. As protein: CASSWSGGTGANVLTF. The chain links TRBV27 to TRBJ2-6, with 7 bases aligning to TRBD2. The CDR3 extends over 16 amino acids. Germline V gene sequence: CDR1 MNHEY, CDR2 SMNVEV (reference sequence). V lost 6 bases and J lost 2; bases outside the gene matches: 7.

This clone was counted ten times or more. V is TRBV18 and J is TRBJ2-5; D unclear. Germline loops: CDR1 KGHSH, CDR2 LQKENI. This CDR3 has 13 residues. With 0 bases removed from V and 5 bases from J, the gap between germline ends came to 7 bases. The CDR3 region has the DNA TGTGCCAGCTCACCACCAGGGAAGGAGACCCAGTACTTC. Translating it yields CASSPPGKETQYF.

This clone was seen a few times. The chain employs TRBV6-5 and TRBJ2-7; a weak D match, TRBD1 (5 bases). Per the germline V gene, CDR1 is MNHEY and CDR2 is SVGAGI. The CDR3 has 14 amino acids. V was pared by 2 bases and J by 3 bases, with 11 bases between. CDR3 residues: CASSYGAGDYEQYF. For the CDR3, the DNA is TGTGCCAGCAGTTACGGGGCAGGAGACTACGAGCAGTACTTC.

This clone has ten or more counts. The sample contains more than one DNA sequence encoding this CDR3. The CDR3 DNA reads TGTGCCACCAGCGGGGTAAGAGGGGCGGGCAATCAGCCCCAGCATTTT. Amino acids: CATSGVRGAGNQPQHF. V is TRBV15 and J is TRBJ1-5; maybe TRBD1 (5 bases). The CDR3 runs 16 residues. CDR1 LNHNV and CDR2 YYDKDF come from the germline V gene (reference sequence). Between the trimmed V and J ends, which lost 5 bases and 2 bases, there was a span of 16 bases.

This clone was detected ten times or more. The CDR3 region is CASRPIKQGRTEAFF. The DNA for the CDR3 is TGTGCCAGCAGACCTATCAAACAGGGCCGGACTGAAGCTTTCTTT. V and J are TRBV12-3 or TRBV12-4 and TRBJ1-1; D possibly corresponds to TRBD1 (6 bases). The CDR3 is 15 amino acids. V was shortened by 6 bases and J by 5 bases, with 19 bases between the two germline ends.

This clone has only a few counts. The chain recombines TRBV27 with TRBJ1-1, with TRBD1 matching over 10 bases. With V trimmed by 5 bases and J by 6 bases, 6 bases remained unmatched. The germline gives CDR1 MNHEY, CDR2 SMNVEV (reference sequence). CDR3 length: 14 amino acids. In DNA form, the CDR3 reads TGTGCCAGCAGTCCACGACAGGGGGCCGCTGAAGCTTTCTTT. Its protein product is CASSPRQGAAEAFF.

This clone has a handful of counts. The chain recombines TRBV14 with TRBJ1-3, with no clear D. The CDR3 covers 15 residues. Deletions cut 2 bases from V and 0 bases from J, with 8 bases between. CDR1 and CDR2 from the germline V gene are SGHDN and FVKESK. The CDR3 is CASSQLSFSGNTIYF. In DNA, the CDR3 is TGTGCCAGCAGCCAACTATCCTTCTCTGGAAACACCATATATTTT. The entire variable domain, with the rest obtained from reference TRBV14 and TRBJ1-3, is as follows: EAGVTQFPSHSVIEKGQTVTLRCDPISGHDNLYWYRRVMGKEIKFLLHFVKESKQDESGMPNNRFLAERTGGTYSTLKVQPAELEDSGVYFCASSQLSFSGNTIYFGEGSWLTVV.

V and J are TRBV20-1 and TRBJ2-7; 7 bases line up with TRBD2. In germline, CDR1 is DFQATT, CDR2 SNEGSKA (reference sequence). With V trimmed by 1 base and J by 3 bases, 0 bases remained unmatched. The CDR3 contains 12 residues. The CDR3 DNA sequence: TGCAGTGCTAGAGCTAGCGGCTACGAGCAGTACTTC. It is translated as CSARASGYEQYF.

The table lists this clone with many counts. The CDR3 DNA reads TGTGCCAGCAGCACCGGACAGGGGACAACCGGGGAGCTGTTTTTT. This sequence encodes CASSTGQGTTGELFF. V usage is TRBV7-2 and J usage is TRBJ2-2, with 9 bases fitting TRBD1. The CDR3 is 15 residues long. Per the germline V gene, CDR1 is SGHTA and CDR2 is FQGNSA. V lost 5 bases, J lost 5 bases, and 6 bases stayed unmatched.

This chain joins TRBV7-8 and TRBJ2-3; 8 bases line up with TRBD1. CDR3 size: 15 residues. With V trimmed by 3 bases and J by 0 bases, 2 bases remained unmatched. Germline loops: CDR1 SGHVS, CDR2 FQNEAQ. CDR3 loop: CASSFRGRSTDTQYF. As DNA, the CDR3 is TGTGCCAGCAGCTTCAGGGGGCGTAGCACAGATACGCAGTATTTT.

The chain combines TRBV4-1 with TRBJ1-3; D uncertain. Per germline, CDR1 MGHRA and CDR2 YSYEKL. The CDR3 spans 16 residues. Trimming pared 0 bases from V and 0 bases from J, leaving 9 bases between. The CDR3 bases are TGCGCCAGCAGCCAAGATTACCCCGGCTCTGGAAACACCATATATTTT. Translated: CASSQDYPGSGNTIYF.

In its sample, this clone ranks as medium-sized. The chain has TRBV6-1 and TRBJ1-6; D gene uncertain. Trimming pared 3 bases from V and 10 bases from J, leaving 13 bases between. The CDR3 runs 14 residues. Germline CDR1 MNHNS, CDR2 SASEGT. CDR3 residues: CASSDSHTKSPLHF. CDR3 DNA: TGTGCCAGCAGTGACTCACATACTAAATCACCCCTCCACTTT.

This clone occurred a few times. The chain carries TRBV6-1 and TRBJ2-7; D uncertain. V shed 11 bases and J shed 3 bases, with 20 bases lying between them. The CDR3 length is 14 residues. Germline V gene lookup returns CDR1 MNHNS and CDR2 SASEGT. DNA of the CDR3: TGTGCCGCAAACCTCAGACATTTAGACTACGAGCAGTACTTC. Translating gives CAANLRHLDYEQYF.

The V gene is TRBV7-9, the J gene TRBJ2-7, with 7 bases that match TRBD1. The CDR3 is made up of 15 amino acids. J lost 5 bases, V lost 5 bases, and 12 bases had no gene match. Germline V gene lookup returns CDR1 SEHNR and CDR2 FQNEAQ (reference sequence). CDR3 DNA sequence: TGTGCCAGCAGCCTAGGGGTTGAGGGGGCCCACGAGCAGTACTTC. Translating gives CASSLGVEGAHEQYF. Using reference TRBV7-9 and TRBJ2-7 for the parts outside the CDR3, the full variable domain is DTGVSQNPRHKITKRGQNVTFRCDPISEHNRLYWYRQTLGQGPEFLTYFQNEAQLEKSRLLSDRFSAERPKGSFSTLEIQRTEQGDSAMYLCASSLGVEGAHEQYFGPGTRLTVT.

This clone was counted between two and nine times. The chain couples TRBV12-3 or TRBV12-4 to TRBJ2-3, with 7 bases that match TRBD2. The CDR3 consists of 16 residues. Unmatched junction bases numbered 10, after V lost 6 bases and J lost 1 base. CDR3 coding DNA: TGTGCCAGCAGGCCGACCGGGACTACCCGCACAGATACGCAGTATTTT. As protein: CASRPTGTTRTDTQYF.

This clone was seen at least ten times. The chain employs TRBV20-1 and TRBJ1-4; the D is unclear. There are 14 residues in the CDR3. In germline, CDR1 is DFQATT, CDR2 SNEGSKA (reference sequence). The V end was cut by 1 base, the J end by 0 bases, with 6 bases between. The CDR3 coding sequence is TGCAGTGCTAGAGTGGCAGCAACTAATGAAAAACTGTTTTTT. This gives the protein CSARVAATNEKLFF.

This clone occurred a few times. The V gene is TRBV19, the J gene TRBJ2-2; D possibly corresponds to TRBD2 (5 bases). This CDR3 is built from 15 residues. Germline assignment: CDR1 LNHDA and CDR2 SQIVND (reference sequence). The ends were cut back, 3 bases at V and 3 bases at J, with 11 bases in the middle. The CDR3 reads CASSIGRVDTGELFF. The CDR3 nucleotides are TGTGCCAGTAGTATCGGGCGGGTCGACACCGGGGAGCTGTTTTTT.

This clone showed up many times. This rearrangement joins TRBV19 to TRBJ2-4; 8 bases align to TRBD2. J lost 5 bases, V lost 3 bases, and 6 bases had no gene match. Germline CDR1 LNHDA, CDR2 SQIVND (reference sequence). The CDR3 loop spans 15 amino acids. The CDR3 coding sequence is TGTGCCAGTAGTATTCGGGAGGGAATTCAAAACATTCAGTACTTC. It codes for CASSIREGIQNIQYF.

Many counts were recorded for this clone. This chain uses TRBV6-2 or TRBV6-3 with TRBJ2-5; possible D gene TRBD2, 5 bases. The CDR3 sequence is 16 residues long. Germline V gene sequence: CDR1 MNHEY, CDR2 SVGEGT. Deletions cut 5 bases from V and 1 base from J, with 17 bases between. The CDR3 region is CASSPLRAVSQETQYF. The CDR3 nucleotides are TGTGCCAGCAGTCCCCTGAGAGCGGTTTCCCAAGAGACCCAGTACTTC.

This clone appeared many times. The CDR3 is CATSAPGGGGETQYF. The CDR3 nucleotides read TGTGCCACCAGTGCTCCTGGGGGGGGCGGAGAGACCCAGTACTTC. This chain connects TRBV24-1 to TRBJ2-5, with a possible D match to TRBD2 (7 bases). V lost 5 bases and J lost 4, with 16 bases in between. CDR1 and CDR2 from the germline V gene are KGHDR and SFDVKD. This CDR3 spans 15 amino acids.

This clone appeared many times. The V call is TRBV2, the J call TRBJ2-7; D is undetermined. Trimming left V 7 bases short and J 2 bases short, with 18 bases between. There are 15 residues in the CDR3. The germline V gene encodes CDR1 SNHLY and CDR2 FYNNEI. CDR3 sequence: CASTTSAAGTYEQYF. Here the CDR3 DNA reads TGTGCCAGCACCACATCGGCAGCCGGCACCTACGAGCAGTACTTC.

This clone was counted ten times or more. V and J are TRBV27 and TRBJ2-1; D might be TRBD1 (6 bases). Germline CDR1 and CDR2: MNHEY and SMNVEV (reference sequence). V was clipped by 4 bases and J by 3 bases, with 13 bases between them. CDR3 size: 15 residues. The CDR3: CASSSNRVNYNEQFF. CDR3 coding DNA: TGTGCCAGCAGTTCGAACAGGGTTAACTACAATGAGCAGTTCTTC.

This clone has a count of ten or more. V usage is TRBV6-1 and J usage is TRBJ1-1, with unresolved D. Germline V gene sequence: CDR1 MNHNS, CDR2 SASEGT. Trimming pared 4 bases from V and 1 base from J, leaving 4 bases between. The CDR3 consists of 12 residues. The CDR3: CASSAGNTEAFF. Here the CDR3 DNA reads TGTGCCAGCAGTGCAGGGAACACTGAAGCTTTCTTT.

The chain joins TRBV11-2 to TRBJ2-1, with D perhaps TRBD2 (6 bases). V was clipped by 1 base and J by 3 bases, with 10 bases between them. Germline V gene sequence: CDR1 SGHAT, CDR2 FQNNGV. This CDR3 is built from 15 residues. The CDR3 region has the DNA TGTGCCAGCAGCTTAGTTCCGGGAGTCTACAATGAGCAGTTCTTC. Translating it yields CASSLVPGVYNEQFF.

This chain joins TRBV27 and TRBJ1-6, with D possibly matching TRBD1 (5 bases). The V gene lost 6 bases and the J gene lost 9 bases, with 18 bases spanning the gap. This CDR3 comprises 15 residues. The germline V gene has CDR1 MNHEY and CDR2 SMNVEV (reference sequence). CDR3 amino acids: CASRLTRGLGSPLHF. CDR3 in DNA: TGTGCCAGCAGACTGACAAGGGGTCTGGGTTCACCCCTCCACTTT.

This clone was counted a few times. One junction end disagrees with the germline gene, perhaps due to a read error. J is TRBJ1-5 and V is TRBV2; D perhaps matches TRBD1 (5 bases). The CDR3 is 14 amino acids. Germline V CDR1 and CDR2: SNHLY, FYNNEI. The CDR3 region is CVSITGGANQPQHF. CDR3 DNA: TGTGTCAGCATAACTGGTGGGGCAAATCAGCCCCAGCATTTT.

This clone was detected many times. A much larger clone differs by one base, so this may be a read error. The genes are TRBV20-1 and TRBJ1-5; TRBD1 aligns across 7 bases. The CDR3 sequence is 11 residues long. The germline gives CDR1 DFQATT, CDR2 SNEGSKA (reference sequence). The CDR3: CGAKDRWTQHF. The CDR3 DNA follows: TGCGGTGCAAAGGACAGGTGGACCCAGCATTTT.